Sequencing of this T cell receptor (beta chain) was carried out in a study of blood T cell repertoires in COVID-19. For the study at large: Spain, Italy and the United States supplied samples that represented acute and convalescent COVID-19. PBMCs, B-cell-depleted T cells, or T cells provided the cDNA or gDNA that made up the material.

This CDR3 contains 13 residues. With 1 base removed from V and 6 bases from J, the gap between germline ends came to 10 bases. CDR1 is SGHAT, CDR2 FQNNGV, per germline. Per the authors' pipeline: Estimated nucleated cell counts came from reference gene primer amplification. Produced via immunoSEQ multiplex PCR; TCRdb's table is partial and in-frame only. D and trimming were read from the DNA, whereas the V and J calls and clone size are those reported in that table. The data contain fewer than 110,000 clones, about 90% of them singletons. The gene calls are TRBV11-2 and TRBJ2-7; TRBD1 might be the D (6 bases). What was sequenced was peripheral blood. The clonotype comes from a human donor in a cohort sampled during active COVID-19. The CDR3 DNA is TGTGCCAGCAGCTTAGGGAACAGGGTCGAGCAGTACTTC. It encodes CASSLGNRVEQYF.